This entry concerns a single T cell receptor beta chain. These data originate in a study of early T cells in non-severe SARS-CoV-2 infection. Turning to the study itself: Sequencing of unsorted whole blood was done on bulk RNA, leaving chains unpaired.

TCRdb re-analysed the 5' RACE reads in MiXCR, keeping a single row per CDR3 protein. The sample holds some 42,000 distinct CDR3 sequences; about 5.9% are singletons and the top ten take about 8.3%. Trimming took 6 bases from V and 4 from J, leaving 10 bases between them. This CDR3 is built from 13 residues. CDR1 is MRHNA, CDR2 SNTAGT, per germline. Material: whole blood, obtained at baseline. The chain recombines TRBV6-4 with TRBJ1-5; possibly TRBD1 for D (5 bases). The sequence came from an adult who was a healthcare worker with PCR-confirmed SARS-CoV-2 infection or an uninfected control (not recorded which). This CDR3 reads CASSPGPNQPQHF. DNA for the CDR3: TGTGCCAGCAGCCCGGGACCTAATCAGCCCCAGCATTTT.